The 21 T cell receptor beta chains reported below all come from one sample, sequenced in a study of CD8 T cells in ankylosing spondylitis. Study findings and constraints: Among TCR beta sequences, a motif of eight or nine highly homologous variants appeared characteristic of ankylosing spondylitis blood.

Via MiXCR, TCRdb re-called the 5' RACE reads, giving one row per CDR3 protein. The repertoire includes 750,000 to 850,000 distinct CDR3 sequences, over 9.5% of them detected once, and less than 0.65% sits in the top ten. Antigens of these TCRs are unknown. Sequences were obtained from blood, either unsorted or a sorted T cell fraction (not recorded which). These receptors came from a male donor with ankylosing spondylitis.

The V call is TRBV20-1, the J call TRBJ2-7; TRBD1 agrees at 7 bases. The CDR3 spans 14 residues. V shed 5 bases and J 1 base; nucleotides not matched to a gene: 8. Germline loops: CDR1 DFQATT, CDR2 SNEGSKA (reference sequence). The CDR3 DNA reads TGCAGTGCTGTTTACAGGGGCCCGTCCTACGAGCAGTACTTC. This sequence encodes CSAVYRGPSYEQYF.

The chain links TRBV4-3 to TRBJ2-1; D remains unclear. This CDR3 has 14 residues. CDR1 LGHNA and CDR2 YSLEER come from the germline V gene. V gave up 0 bases and J gave up 9 bases, with 12 bases separating them. CDR3 loop: CASSQDRWVAEQFF. The CDR3 nucleotides are TGCGCCAGCAGCCAAGATCGATGGGTAGCTGAGCAGTTCTTC.

This clonotype was detected only a few times. The chain carries TRBV7-2 and TRBJ1-2; 10 bases match TRBD1. The CDR3 loop spans 16 amino acids. The trim removed 3 bases at V and 0 bases at J, leaving 4 bases unmatched. CDR1 is SGHTA and CDR2 is FQGNSA in the germline V gene. In DNA form, the CDR3 reads TGTGCCAGCAGCTTGACAGGGGGCTTAGCTAACTATGGCTACACCTTC. It codes for CASSLTGGLANYGYTF.

This clonotype was detected only a few times. The chain employs TRBV7-3 and TRBJ2-1; D possibly matches TRBD1 or TRBD2 (6 bases each). This CDR3 has 18 residues. Germline CDR1 reads SGHTA; CDR2 reads FQGTGA. Trimming took 4 bases from V and 4 from J, leaving 23 bases between them. The CDR3: CASSSRGRLGGQYNEQFF. The CDR3 coding sequence is TGTGCCAGCAGCTCCCGGGGACGCCTGGGGGGCCAATACAATGAGCAGTTCTTC.

This clonotype came up many times. V gene TRBV20-1 combines with J gene TRBJ1-1; D is uncertain. Trimming removed 2 bases at V and 8 bases at J, with 9 bases between. Germline lookup yields CDR1 DFQATT and CDR2 SNEGSKA (reference sequence). CDR3 length equals 11 residues. The CDR3 nucleotides are TGCAGTGCTAGAAGCCTAGGCGAAGCTTTCTTT. Its translation is CSARSLGEAFF.

Turning to this clonotype: One junction end does not reproduce the germline sequence, and a read error may be involved. V usage is TRBV12-3 or TRBV12-4 and J usage is TRBJ2-2; 9 positions agree with TRBD2. There are 16 residues in the CDR3. CDR3 DNA: TGTGCCAGCAGCTCTGCCGGACTAGCGAACACCGCGGAGCTGTTTTTT. Translated: CASSSAGLANTAELFF.

Only a few counts were recorded for this clonotype. The chain employs TRBV15 and TRBJ2-7; 8 bases agree with TRBD1. The CDR3 consists of 14 residues. J lost 6 bases, V lost 3 bases, and 7 bases had no gene match. Germline V gives CDR1 LNHNV, CDR2 YYDKDF (reference sequence). CDR3 bases: TGTGCCACCAGCAGGGAAGGACAGGGCGGCGAGCAGTACTTC. Residues: CATSREGQGGEQYF.

This clonotype occurred many times. The rearrangement links TRBV20-1 to TRBJ2-7; D perhaps matches TRBD2 (5 bases). V lost 6 bases to trimming and J lost 2 bases, with 11 bases between them. CDR3 size: 12 residues. From germline, CDR1 is DFQATT and CDR2 SNEGSKA (reference sequence). CDR3 region: CSASDGTYEQYF. The CDR3 nucleotides are TGCAGTGCGTCAGACGGGACCTACGAGCAGTACTTC.

This clonotype has only a few counts. The chain employs TRBV29-1 and TRBJ1-1, with TRBD1 matching over 7 bases. V shed 6 bases and J 6 bases; nucleotides not matched to a gene: 4. The CDR3 totals 11 residues. Germline V gives CDR1 SQVTM, CDR2 ANQGSEA. The CDR3 region is CSVVGTAEAFF. The CDR3 region has the DNA TGCAGCGTAGTTGGGACAGCTGAAGCTTTCTTT. Complete variable domain (other parts from reference TRBV29-1 and TRBJ1-1): SAVISQKPSRDICQRGTSLTIQCQVDSQVTMMFWYRQQPGQSLTLIATANQGSEATYESGFVIDKFPISRPNLTFSTLTVSNMSPEDSSIYLCSVVGTAEAFFGQGTRLTVV.

J is TRBJ2-7 and V is TRBV20-1; possibly TRBD1 for D (6 bases). Trimming shortened V by 0 bases and J by 3 bases, and 15 bases separated the two germline ends. Germline V gives CDR1 DFQATT, CDR2 SNEGSKA (reference sequence). The CDR3 loop spans 15 amino acids. For the CDR3, the DNA is TGCAGTGCTAGAGATCCGAGACAGGCGGTCTACGAGCAGTACTTC. Encoded protein: CSARDPRQAVYEQYF.

This chain links TRBV6-1 with TRBJ1-1; TRBD1 might be the D (6 bases). CDR1 is MNHNS, CDR2 SASEGT, per germline. V shed 8 bases and J shed 5 bases, with 21 bases lying between them. The CDR3 extends over 15 amino acids. CDR3 nucleotide sequence: TGTGCCAGCGGCCAGGGGATCCTGGGGTATACTGAAGCTTTCTTT. Its protein product is CASGQGILGYTEAFF.

This rearrangement joins TRBV4-1 to TRBJ1-2; 7 bases map to TRBD1. This CDR3 has 16 amino acids. Germline V gives CDR1 MGHRA, CDR2 YSYEKL. Trimming took 9 bases from V and 6 from J; bases not matched to a gene: 19. The CDR3 loop reads CASTINDRDGIHGYTF. For the CDR3, the DNA is TGCGCCAGTACCATAAACGACAGGGACGGGATTCATGGCTACACCTTC.

This clonotype was seen only a few times. The chain links TRBV20-1 to TRBJ2-7; tentative D call: TRBD2 (6 bases). Germline V gene data show CDR1 as DFQATT and CDR2 as SNEGSKA (reference sequence). CDR3 size: 15 residues. Trimming took off 5 bases at V and 0 bases at J, with 17 bases between the two ends. As DNA, the CDR3 is TGCAGTGCTGACTCCAGCGGGTCTAGCTCCTACGAGCAGTACTTC. It is translated as CSADSSGSSSYEQYF.

The rearrangement links TRBV20-1 to TRBJ2-1, with 11 bases aligning to TRBD2. Trimming removed 6 bases from V and 4 bases from J; junction bases left unmatched: 5. In germline, CDR1 is DFQATT, CDR2 SNEGSKA (reference sequence). The CDR3 is made up of 14 amino acids. The CDR3 loop is CSAQLAGAYNEQFF. In DNA form, the CDR3 reads TGCAGTGCCCAACTAGCGGGGGCTTACAATGAGCAGTTCTTC.

This clonotype was counted many times. This chain uses TRBV29-1 with TRBJ2-1, with TRBD2 as a possible D gene (5 bases). Germline CDR1 is SQVTM and CDR2 is ANQGSEA. The V and J ends lost 3 bases and 2 bases respectively, with 14 bases between them. The CDR3 is 15 amino acids. In nucleotides, the CDR3 is TGCAGCGTTGAGGAGGCCCACTTCCCCTACAATGAGCAGTTCTTC. This translates into CSVEEAHFPYNEQFF.

This clonotype was seen a few times. CDR3 bases: TGCGCCAGCAGCCAAGATGTGGCGGGGGGGTCCAACAATGAGCAGTTCTTC. Translation gives CASSQDVAGGSNNEQFF. The chain carries TRBV4-3 and TRBJ2-1, with TRBD2 identical over 9 bases. The V segment lost 0 bases and the J segment 5 bases; nucleotides outside the gene matches: 8. The CDR3 contains 17 residues. Looked up from germline, CDR1 is LGHNA and CDR2 is YSLEER.

This clonotype was seen repeatedly, ten times or more. The chain carries TRBV7-9 and TRBJ1-2; D unresolved. The CDR3 is made up of 14 amino acids. Germline values: CDR1 SEHNR, CDR2 FQNEAQ (reference sequence). The ends were cut back, 2 bases at V and 8 bases at J, with 15 bases in the middle. The CDR3 DNA reads TGTGCCAGCAGCTTACTGGTGGCAGGTAGCGGCTACACCTTC. Translation gives CASSLLVAGSGYTF.

This chain joins TRBV27 and TRBJ2-7; possibly TRBD1 for D (5 bases). V lost 6 bases, J lost 2 bases, and 20 bases lay in between. This CDR3 has 16 amino acids. The germline CDR1 and CDR2 sequences are MNHEY and SMNVEV (reference sequence). The chain's CDR3 is CASRQRSRVETYEQYF. The DNA of the CDR3 is TGTGCCAGCAGACAGAGGTCCAGGGTGGAGACCTACGAGCAGTACTTC.

This clonotype was counted between two and nine times. The V gene is TRBV10-3, the J gene TRBJ2-3; D remains ambiguous. The CDR3 has 12 amino acids. Trimming left V 2 bases short and J 4 bases short, with 4 bases between. Germline V gene data show CDR1 as ENHRY and CDR2 as SYGVKD. The CDR3 sequence: CAISEGADTQYF. The CDR3 DNA reads as TGTGCCATCAGTGAGGGGGCAGATACGCAGTATTTT.

The sample holds many counts of this clonotype. The V gene is TRBV7-2, the J gene TRBJ2-7, with D possibly matching TRBD1 (6 bases). The V gene's germline CDR1 is SGHTA and CDR2 FQGNSA. The CDR3 runs 12 residues. V shed 2 bases and J shed 6 bases, with 8 bases lying between them. The CDR3 bases are TGTGCCAGCAGCTTAAGGGGGTCCGAGCAGTACTTC. Its protein product is CASSLRGSEQYF.

V usage is TRBV6-5 and J usage is TRBJ2-7; 7 nucleotides line up with TRBD1. Germline loops: CDR1 MNHEY, CDR2 SVGAGI. J was trimmed by 5 bases and V by 0 bases; bases with no gene match: 7. The length of the CDR3 is 15 residues. The CDR3 spells CASSYSKDRYDEQYF. CDR3 DNA sequence: TGTGCCAGCAGTTACTCGAAGGACAGGTACGACGAGCAGTACTTC.